This is a list of T cell receptor beta chains from one sample in a study of T cell responses to AZD1222 COVID-19 vaccine. Using immunoSEQ multiplex PCR, the repertoire was profiled, and TCRdb retains in-frame clones only, with some absent. This table has fewer than 110,000 clones, more than 80% appearing once. Sample: peripheral blood, taken on day 0 of AZD1222 vaccination. Every receptor here comes from an adult in good health. Each CDR3 is given with its conserved first and last residue. The order of the fields is V gene, J gene, clone size, D gene, CDR3 DNA, CDR3 protein. The D gene is left open where the match is weak. The listing skips clone size in some rows; elsewhere it reads once, few, many or a size class.

TRBV29-1,TRBJ2-5,NA,NA,TGCAGCGTTGGCAGCCGAGTGGGAGAGACCCAGTACTTC,CSVGSRVGETQYF
TRBV5-4,TRBJ2-7,once,NA,TGTGCCAGCAGCTCCCCAGAGACACCGGCCTACGAGCAGTACTTC,CASSSPETPAYEQYF
TRBV28,TRBJ1-2,NA,NA,TGTGCCAGCAGTTTACCGGACATTGCTAACTATGGCTACACCTTC,CASSLPDIANYGYTF
TRBV25-1,TRBJ1-5,NA,NA,TGTGCCAGCAGTGAAGGGTCGGGCAATCAGCCCCAGCATTTT,CASSEGSGNQPQHF
TRBV6-6,TRBJ1-4,NA,TRBD1,TGTGCCAGCAGTAAGAGGACAGGGGATGAAAAACTGTTTTTT,CASSKRTGDEKLFF
TRBV28,TRBJ1-2,NA,NA,TGTGCCAGCGGGGGTGGAGGACGTAGACAGATAGGGGCCTATGGCTACACCTTC,CASGGGGRRQIGAYGYTF
TRBV5-6,TRBJ1-2,once,NA,TGTGCCAGCACCCTACAGGGAAAGGTGGGCTACACCTTC,CASTLQGKVGYTF
TRBV30,TRBJ1-2,NA,TRBD1,TGTGCCTGGAGTTTCTCTCAGGGGGGTGACTATGGCTACACCTTC,CAWSFSQGGDYGYTF
TRBV27,TRBJ1-2,NA,NA,TGTGCCAGCAGTTTAACCAGGGCTCTCAGTGGCTACACCTTC,CASSLTRALSGYTF
TRBV7-3,TRBJ2-1,once,TRBD1,TGTGCCAGCAGCTTAAAACAGGGGAAGAATGAGCAGTTCTTC,CASSLKQGKNEQFF
TRBV29-1,TRBJ2-1,NA,TRBD2,TGCACCCCCCCCGGGGGGGCGGAGGAAAATGAGCAGTTCTTC,CTPPGGAEENEQFF
TRBV7-3,TRBJ1-2,NA,TRBD1,TGTGCCAGCAGCGGGAAGGGACAGGGGGCTGGCTACACCTTC,CASSGKGQGAGYTF
TRBV7-2,TRBJ1-5,NA,NA,TGTGCCAGCAGCTTAGCGGTAGGGATGGTTAGCAATCAGCCCCAGCATTTT,CASSLAVGMVSNQPQHF
TRBV7-2,TRBJ1-6,few,TRBD1,TGTGCCAGCAGCTTTGCGGGACAGGGTCGTTCACCCCTCCACTTT,CASSFAGQGRSPLHF
TRBV28,TRBJ2-7,NA,NA,TGTGCCAGCAGTCACGGATTACTTTCCTACGAGCAGTACTTC,CASSHGLLSYEQYF
TRBV5-1,TRBJ2-5,NA,NA,TGCGCCAGCAGCTTGGACCTTGGGTCGGAGACCCAGTACTTC,CASSLDLGSETQYF
TRBV5-1,TRBJ2-2,NA,NA,TGCGCCAGCAGCTTGCGCGTACTCACGAACACCGGGGAGCTGTTTTTT,CASSLRVLTNTGELFF
TRBV19,TRBJ2-1,NA,NA,TGTGCCAGTAGTATACGACGGTCGCCTGAGCAGTTCTTC,CASSIRRSPEQFF
TRBV12-3/TRBV12-4,TRBJ1-1,NA,NA,TGTGCCAGCAGTTTCCAGTGGGGGACTGAAGCTTTCTTT,CASSFQWGTEAFF
TRBV7-9,TRBJ1-1,NA,TRBD1,TGTGCCAGCAGCTTACAGGGGGTTGGGGTGAACACTGAAGCTTTCTTT,CASSLQGVGVNTEAFF
TRBV11-3,TRBJ2-6,NA,NA,TGTGCCAGCAGCTTAGATCACGGAGGGACTGGGGCCAACGTCCTGACTTTC,CASSLDHGGTGANVLTF
TRBV15,TRBJ2-7,NA,NA,TGTGCCACCAGCAGAGGCCGGGGTCTCTACGAGCAGTACTTC,CATSRGRGLYEQYF
TRBV14,TRBJ2-1,NA,TRBD1,TGTGCCAGCAGCCTCGCTTGGACAGGGCATAACTTTGAGCAGTTCTTC,CASSLAWTGHNFEQFF
TRBV18,TRBJ1-2,NA,NA,TGTGCCAGCTCCGAGAGGGGGGCTGAGGGCTACACCTTC,CASSERGAEGYTF
TRBV5-1,TRBJ1-1,NA,TRBD1,TGCGCCAGCAGCTTGAATACAGGGGCAGCTAAAGGGGAAGCTTTCTTT,CASSLNTGAAKGEAFF
TRBV5-1,TRBJ2-2,NA,NA,TGCGCCAGCAGCCGAACTAGTCCCAGCGGGGAGCTGTTTTTT,CASSRTSPSGELFF
TRBV9,TRBJ2-2,few,TRBD2,TGTGCCAGCAGCGTGACCCCGGGACTAGGTGGTACCGGGGAGCTGTTTTTT,CASSVTPGLGGTGELFF
TRBV18,TRBJ2-5,NA,NA,TGTGCCAGCTCACCTCCAGGGACCGTTCTGGAGACCCAGTACTTC,CASSPPGTVLETQYF
TRBV2,TRBJ2-7,NA,TRBD2,TGTGCCAGCAGTGCTATTAGCGGGAGCTCCTACGAGCAGTACTTC,CASSAISGSSYEQYF
TRBV19,TRBJ2-1,NA,TRBD2,TGTGCCAGTAGTATAGCGGGACTAGCGGGAGCTAGCTCCTACAATGAGCAGTTCTTC,CASSIAGLAGASSYNEQFF
TRBV19,TRBJ1-5,NA,TRBD1,TGTGCCAGTAGTGTAATTGGACAGGGTAATCAGCCCCAGCATTTT,CASSVIGQGNQPQHF
TRBV9,TRBJ2-7,NA,TRBD1,TGTGCCAGCAGCGCCGGGGGGACAGGGGGAGGTTCCGAGCAGTACTTC,CASSAGGTGGGSEQYF
TRBV12-5,TRBJ2-1,NA,TRBD1,TGTGCTAGTGGTATGGGACAGGGCTATGAGCAGTTCTTC,CASGMGQGYEQFF
TRBV27,TRBJ1-5,NA,NA,TGTGCCAGCAGTTCCCAGGGTAGGCGCAATCAGCCCCAGCATTTT,CASSSQGRRNQPQHF
TRBV19,TRBJ1-6,NA,NA,TGTGCCAGTAGCCCTTCGGGGGGGAATTCACCCCTCCACTTT,CASSPSGGNSPLHF
TRBV19,TRBJ2-1,once,TRBD2,TGTGCCAGTACCGGACTAGCGGGAAGCTCCTACAATGAGCAGTTCTTC,CASTGLAGSSYNEQFF
TRBV9,TRBJ1-1,few,NA,TGTGCCAGCAGCGTAGCTGGGGGAACCGCTACAAACACTGAAGCTTTCTTT,CASSVAGGTATNTEAFF
TRBV7-2,TRBJ1-2,NA,NA,TGTGCCAGCAGCTGGGGGAACTATGGCTACACCTTC,CASSWGNYGYTF
TRBV18,TRBJ2-7,NA,NA,TGTGCCAGCTCACCTCTGTCCCCTCACCGGGACCGACTCTCCTACGAGCAGTACTTC,CASSPLSPHRDRLSYEQYF
TRBV28,TRBJ2-2,NA,TRBD2,TGTGCCAGCAGTTTATGGCGGCTAGCGGGAGGCCCCGGGGAGCTGTTTTTT,CASSLWRLAGGPGELFF
TRBV24-1,TRBJ2-1,NA,TRBD2,TGTGCCACCAGTGATCGAATAGCGGGGGTCTACAATGAGCAGTTCTTC,CATSDRIAGVYNEQFF
TRBV19,TRBJ1-6,NA,NA,TGTGCCAGTGACCGGGGCCATAATTCACCCCTCCACTTT,CASDRGHNSPLHF
TRBV11-2,TRBJ1-4,NA,NA,TGTGCCAGCAGCCCAGAGGGTAGGGAAAAACTGTTTTTT,CASSPEGREKLFF
TRBV28,TRBJ2-1,NA,NA,TGTGCCACCGTCCGAATGGGTGAGCAGTTCTTC,CATVRMGEQFF
TRBV5-1,TRBJ2-2,NA,TRBD1,TGCGCCAGCAGCCTAAGGACAGGGAACACCGGGGAGCTGTTTTTT,CASSLRTGNTGELFF
TRBV7-2,TRBJ1-3,NA,NA,TGTGCCAGCAGCCTTCAGGGCTACACCATATATTTT,CASSLQGYTIYF
TRBV3-1/TRBV3-2,TRBJ1-6,few,TRBD1,TGTGCCAGCAGCCACAAAAGGCAGACAGGGAGGCTAGGAGGGTCACCCCTCCACTTT,CASSHKRQTGRLGGSPLHF
TRBV7-3,TRBJ1-2,NA,TRBD1,TGTGCCAGCAGACCCGATGACAGGGCAGGGTATGGCTACACCTTC,CASRPDDRAGYGYTF
TRBV11-2,TRBJ1-2,few,TRBD1,TGTGCCAGCAGCGTAAAGTCCGGGACAGACAACTATGGCTACACCTTC,CASSVKSGTDNYGYTF
TRBV23-1,TRBJ1-5,NA,NA,TGCGCGAGCGGGGGGCCGGGACAGCCCCAGCATTTT,CASGGPGQPQHF
TRBV7-9,TRBJ2-5,NA,NA,TGTGCCAGCAGCCCCCCTAGCGTTGGAGCCCAGTACTTC,CASSPPSVGAQYF
TRBV5-6,TRBJ2-7,NA,TRBD1,TGTGCCAGCAGCTCATGGACAGGGACCTACGAGCAGTACTTC,CASSSWTGTYEQYF
TRBV19,TRBJ2-3,NA,NA,TGTGCCAGTAGTGCAAGACTCGCAGATACGCAGTATTTT,CASSARLADTQYF
TRBV3-1/TRBV3-2,TRBJ2-3,NA,NA,TGTGCCAGCAGCCTCGTTCTAGAAGATACGCAGTATTTT,CASSLVLEDTQYF
TRBV3-1/TRBV3-2,TRBJ1-2,once,NA,TGTGCCAGCAGCCAAGCACTAACAGAGAACTATGGCTACACCTTC,CASSQALTENYGYTF